What follows are 30 T cell receptor beta chains derived from one specimen sequenced in a study of human T cells and chemical hapten exposure. TCRdb called the RACE reads again in MiXCR, with one record for every CDR3 protein. The sample has fewer than 140,000 distinct CDR3 sequences, approximately 12% seen once. The time point denotes: pre-sensitization, week 0. Treatment in this sample: therapeutic diphenylcyclopropenone sensitization with weekly scalp DPC. The material sequenced was whole blood, taken in connection with sensitization to the hapten diphenylcyclopropenone (DPC). These receptor sequences come from a woman in her 50s with alopecia areata. Some clones in this sample may be carry-over from other donors' samples.

There are many counts of this clonotype. V gene TRBV29-1 combines with J gene TRBJ1-1; 7 bases agree with TRBD1. The CDR3 loop spans 18 amino acids. Per the germline V gene, CDR1 is SQVTM and CDR2 is ANQGSEA. Trimming at V came to 6 bases and at J to 6 bases, leaving 25 bases not matched to a gene. In DNA form, the CDR3 reads TGCAGCGTCCGACCCAGGGGCAGGGGGGGATCGCCCGACGCTGAAGCTTTCTTT. Its translation: CSVRPRGRGGSPDAEAFF.

This clonotype was detected a few times. This chain links TRBV3-1 with TRBJ2-1; D is ambiguous. Per the germline V gene, CDR1 is LGHDT and CDR2 is YNNKEL (reference sequence). CDR3 length: 11 residues. The V gene lost 4 bases and the J gene lost 10 bases, with 8 bases spanning the gap. The CDR3 DNA is TGTGCCAGCAGCCTCCTGTCGGAGCAGTTCTTC. Translated, it gives CASSLLSEQFF.

This clonotype was detected only a few times. This rearrangement joins TRBV14 to TRBJ1-1; D not certain. The CDR3 is made up of 13 amino acids. Germline V gene sequence: CDR1 SGHDN, CDR2 FVKESK. V was pared by 0 bases and J by 11 bases, with 13 bases between. CDR3 protein: CASSQDRAVAAFF. The CDR3 bases are TGTGCCAGCAGCCAAGATCGGGCAGTGGCCGCTTTCTTT.

The chain recombines TRBV6-5 with TRBJ1-3; D perhaps matches TRBD1 (6 bases). The CDR3 is 14 amino acids. V lost 7 bases to trimming and J lost 6 bases, with 16 bases between them. Germline V CDR1 and CDR2: MNHEY, SVGAGI. CDR3 coding DNA: TGTGCCAGCACCGGAGGAGGGGGAGAAAACACCATATATTTT. It codes for CASTGGGGENTIYF.

V gene TRBV4-1 combines with J gene TRBJ2-7; no clear D. V shed 0 bases and J shed 0 bases, with 9 bases lying between them. CDR3 length equals 15 residues. Germline V gives CDR1 MGHRA, CDR2 YSYEKL. The CDR3 protein is CASSQEGKSSYEQYF. The CDR3 DNA reads TGCGCCAGCAGCCAAGAGGGCAAGAGCTCCTACGAGCAGTACTTC.

This clonotype has a handful of counts. The chain combines TRBV7-6 with TRBJ2-7, with 8 bases identical to TRBD1. Germline CDR1 SGHVS, CDR2 FNYEAQ. The CDR3 has 16 residues. Trimming removed 7 bases from V and 5 bases from J; junction bases left unmatched: 16. CDR3 residues: CASTLSGTGGIHEQYF. CDR3 sequence (DNA): TGTGCCAGCACCCTTAGTGGTACAGGGGGGATCCACGAGCAGTACTTC. Full variable domain (remainder filled in from reference TRBV7-6 and TRBJ2-7): GAGVSQSPRYKVTKRGQDVALRCDPISGHVSLYWYRQALGQGPEFLTYFNYEAQQDKSGLPNDRFSAERPEGSISTLTIQRTEQRDSAMYRCASTLSGTGGIHEQYFGPGTRLTVT.

This chain connects TRBV7-6 to TRBJ2-7, with 7 bases identical to TRBD1. V shed 4 bases and J 4 bases; nucleotides not matched to a gene: 13. Germline assignment: CDR1 SGHVS and CDR2 FNYEAQ. The CDR3 length is 16 residues. CDR3 coding DNA: TGTGCCAGCAGCTCCCGTCGACAGGGAAAGGCGTACGAGCAGTACTTC. The encoded protein is CASSSRRQGKAYEQYF.

This clonotype was seen at least ten times. The gene calls are TRBV28 and TRBJ2-3; D perhaps matches TRBD2 (6 bases). CDR1 MDHEN and CDR2 SYDVKM come from the germline V gene. Deletions cut 5 bases from V and 0 bases from J, with 21 bases between. The CDR3 consists of 18 residues. The DNA of the CDR3 is TGTGCCAGCAGTCCTCCGGGGCTAGCGAGTTCTAGCACAGATACGCAGTATTTT. Translating gives CASSPPGLASSSTDTQYF.

This clonotype was seen a few times. The CDR3 nucleotides read TGTGCCAGCAGCCTCCGGGGGGCGAACACCGGGGAGCTGTTTTTT. Translated, it gives CASSLRGANTGELFF. The J gene is TRBJ2-2, the V gene TRBV5-5; TRBD2 aligns across 7 bases. Trimming cost V 4 bases and J 0 bases; bases outside gene matches: 3. The CDR3 extends over 15 amino acids. CDR1 and CDR2 (germline): SGHKS, YYEKEE (reference sequence).

This sequence joins TRBV7-2 and TRBJ1-2, with D tentatively TRBD1 (5 bases). This CDR3 has 14 amino acids. The germline CDR1 and CDR2 sequences are SGHTA and FQGNSA. V shed 3 bases and J shed 4 bases, with 12 bases lying between them. CDR3 bases: TGTGCCAGCAGCTTCAGGGCGGTCAGCTATGGCTACACCTTC. It codes for CASSFRAVSYGYTF.

In this sample, this clonotype turned up a few times. The chain carries TRBV6-1 and TRBJ1-1, with 8 nucleotides matching TRBD1. Germline values: CDR1 MNHNS, CDR2 SASEGT. The V segment lost 4 bases and the J segment 4 bases; nucleotides outside the gene matches: 11. The CDR3 has 16 residues. The CDR3 region is CASSVYRGVMSTEAFF. The CDR3 DNA reads TGTGCCAGCAGTGTATACAGGGGGGTGATGAGCACTGAAGCTTTCTTT.

This clonotype was found a few times. This sequence joins TRBV6-2 or TRBV6-3 and TRBJ2-1; a possible D gene is TRBD2 (5 bases). Germline assignment: CDR1 MNHEY and CDR2 SVGEGT. V dropped 5 bases and J dropped 1 base, with 18 bases sitting between them. This CDR3 region has 17 residues. The CDR3 spells CASSPPTGIISYNEQFF. The CDR3 nucleotides are TGTGCCAGCAGTCCTCCGACCGGGATTATTTCCTACAATGAGCAGTTCTTC.

This clonotype was counted at least ten times. V and J are TRBV29-1 and TRBJ1-1; perhaps TRBD1 as D (6 bases). CDR1 and CDR2 from the germline V gene are SQVTM and ANQGSEA. Trimming stripped 0 bases from V and 6 bases from J, with 8 bases between. The CDR3 is 12 residues long. CDR3 amino acids: CSVEEGGSEAFF. The CDR3 nucleotides are TGCAGCGTTGAAGAAGGGGGTTCTGAAGCTTTCTTT.

This clonotype was seen a few times. V is TRBV10-2 and J is TRBJ2-2; 7 nucleotides line up with TRBD1. Germline V CDR1 and CDR2: WSHSY, SAAADI. V dropped 5 bases and J dropped 7; count of bases not matched to a gene: 7. The CDR3 consists of 14 residues. The CDR3 region has the DNA TGCGCCAGCAGTAGGGGGCTTAAGGGCGGGGAGCTGTTTTTT. Translation: CASSRGLKGGELFF.

The sample holds a few counts of this clonotype. The chain couples TRBV6-1 to TRBJ1-1, with TRBD1 as a possible D gene (5 bases). The CDR3 spans 13 residues. V lost 6 bases and J 1 base, leaving 9 bases between the germline ends. Germline values: CDR1 MNHNS, CDR2 SASEGT. The CDR3 DNA sequence: TGTGCCAGCAGGGGACTTACGAACACTGAAGCTTTCTTT. Translating gives CASRGLTNTEAFF.

This clonotype has only a few counts. The chain's CDR3 is CSASASGRAAYEQYF. CDR3 in DNA: TGCAGTGCTAGTGCAAGCGGGAGGGCCGCCTACGAGCAGTACTTC. The V gene is TRBV20-1, the J gene TRBJ2-7, with 10 bases that match TRBD2. Germline CDR1 reads DFQATT; CDR2 reads SNEGSKA (reference sequence). Trimming removed 3 bases from V and 2 bases from J; junction bases left unmatched: 7. CDR3 size: 15 residues.

The chain carries TRBV12-3 or TRBV12-4 and TRBJ1-2; 7 bases match TRBD1. With 6 bases clipped from V and 8 bases from J, the junction kept 6 bases outside the gene matches. This CDR3 region has 12 residues. CDR3 in amino acids: CASRGQRSGYTF. Written as DNA, the CDR3 is TGTGCCAGCAGGGGACAGCGGAGCGGCTACACCTTC.

The table lists this clonotype with a few counts. The chain combines TRBV11-2 with TRBJ2-1; 7 bases map to TRBD2. The CDR3 runs 14 residues. Germline V lookup: CDR1 SGHAT, CDR2 FQNNGV. V shed 5 bases and J 10 bases; nucleotides not matched to a gene: 11. As DNA, the CDR3 is TGTGCCAGCAGCACATCCCTTACTAGCGCCGAGCAGTTCTTC. It encodes CASSTSLTSAEQFF.

The table lists this clonotype with many counts. The rearrangement joins TRBV7-9 to TRBJ2-1; D remains ambiguous. This CDR3 comprises 12 residues. The V gene lost 1 base and the J gene lost 4 bases, with 2 bases spanning the gap. CDR1 is SEHNR, CDR2 FQNEAQ, per germline (reference sequence). The CDR3 loop reads CASSLGYNEQFF. The CDR3 region has the DNA TGTGCCAGCAGCTTAGGGTACAATGAGCAGTTCTTC.

The rearrangement joins TRBV29-1 to TRBJ1-3; possibly TRBD1 for D (5 bases). The CDR3 is 14 amino acids. The germline gives CDR1 SQVTM, CDR2 ANQGSEA. The V gene lost 7 bases and the J gene lost 0 bases, with 13 bases spanning the gap. CDR3 in amino acids: CSAGTAGSGNTIYF. The CDR3 DNA reads TGCAGCGCTGGGACCGCGGGCTCTGGAAACACCATATATTTT.

This clonotype came up many times. The genes are TRBV7-9 and TRBJ2-3, with TRBD2 identical over 14 bases. V dropped 3 bases and J dropped 8; count of bases not matched to a gene: 7. The CDR3 is 16 amino acids. From germline, CDR1 is SEHNR and CDR2 FQNEAQ (reference sequence). This chain's CDR3 is CASSFGGTSGSGTQYF. The DNA of the CDR3 is TGTGCCAGCAGCTTCGGCGGGACTAGCGGGAGTGGTACGCAGTATTTT.

This clonotype was counted between two and nine times. V is TRBV4-2 and J is TRBJ1-1; 12 bases fit TRBD1. In germline, CDR1 is LGHNA, CDR2 YNFKEQ. Trimming removed 3 bases from V and 5 bases from J; junction bases left unmatched: 4. The CDR3 totals 15 residues. CDR3 sequence: CASSQGQGASTEAFF. As DNA, the CDR3 is TGTGCCAGCAGCCAGGGACAGGGGGCTTCGACTGAAGCTTTCTTT.

This clonotype was picked up many times. This chain connects TRBV12-3 or TRBV12-4 to TRBJ2-3; no reliable D call. The V gene lost 7 bases and the J gene lost 0 bases, with 14 bases spanning the gap. This CDR3 is built from 15 residues. The CDR3, as DNA: TGTGCCAGCACCTACCAGGCTACGAGCACAGATACGCAGTATTTT. Amino acid sequence: CASTYQATSTDTQYF.

This clonotype was counted at least ten times. The V gene is TRBV5-1, the J gene TRBJ1-2; D not resolved. There are 14 residues in the CDR3. V was shortened by 2 bases and J by 4 bases, with 12 bases between the two germline ends. The V gene's germline CDR1 is SGHRS and CDR2 YFSETQ. CDR3 sequence (DNA): TGCGCCAGCAGCTTCGGCGGGAGTAGCTATGGCTACACCTTC. Encoded protein: CASSFGGSSYGYTF.

This clonotype has more than one count but fewer than ten. The chain employs TRBV11-2 and TRBJ2-1; TRBD2 agrees at 9 bases. V was pared by 0 bases and J by 8 bases, with 11 bases of the junction left unmatched. The length of the CDR3 is 17 residues. Looked up from germline, CDR1 is SGHAT and CDR2 is FQNNGV. The CDR3: CASSLDSSSGGSHEQFF. CDR3 nucleotide sequence: TGTGCCAGCAGCTTAGATAGTTCCAGCGGGGGGTCCCATGAGCAGTTCTTC.

This clonotype has a handful of counts. The chain couples TRBV19 to TRBJ2-7; D gene uncertain. With 4 bases removed from V and 4 bases from J, the gap between germline ends came to 5 bases. The CDR3 loop spans 11 amino acids. The germline V gene encodes CDR1 LNHDA and CDR2 SQIVND (reference sequence). CDR3 sequence (DNA): TGTGCCAGTAGTACACCGTACGAGCAGTACTTC. This sequence encodes CASSTPYEQYF.

The table lists this clonotype with many counts. As DNA, the CDR3 is TGTGCCAGCAGTTTATATTTCATCAGCACAGATACGCAGTATTTT. It specifies CASSLYFISTDTQYF. The chain is built from TRBV27 and TRBJ2-3; D gene unclear. Trimming cost V 1 base and J 0 bases, with 8 bases left between them. The CDR3 consists of 15 residues. Germline lookup yields CDR1 MNHEY and CDR2 SMNVEV (reference sequence).

V is TRBV28 and J is TRBJ2-4; a possible D gene is TRBD2 (6 bases). V lost 6 bases and J 1 base, leaving 13 bases between the germline ends. This CDR3 contains 15 residues. The germline CDR1 and CDR2 sequences are MDHEN and SYDVKM. The CDR3 DNA follows: TGTGCCAGCAGCATGGGGGGTTTCGCCAAAAACATTCAGTACTTC. Translation gives CASSMGGFAKNIQYF.

This clonotype was observed at least ten times. The chain is built from TRBV5-1 and TRBJ1-1; weak D call: TRBD1 (6 bases). V lost 4 bases and J lost 4, with 14 bases in between. Germline V gene sequence: CDR1 SGHRS, CDR2 YFSETQ. The CDR3 is made up of 14 amino acids. The CDR3 DNA reads as TGCGCCAGCAGCACACGGACAGACTCCACTGAAGCTTTCTTT. Its translation: CASSTRTDSTEAFF.

This clonotype showed up just a few times. The genes are TRBV10-3 and TRBJ2-6; perhaps TRBD1 as D (5 bases). Between the trimmed V and J ends, which lost 5 bases and 2 bases, there was a span of 19 bases. Germline V lookup: CDR1 ENHRY, CDR2 SYGVKD. CDR3 length equals 18 residues. CDR3 in DNA: TGTGCCATCAGTCCTAACCAGGGTGAAGAGACTGGGGCCAACGTCCTGACTTTC. Translating it yields CAISPNQGEETGANVLTF.